Shown below are 6 T cell receptor beta chains from a single sample sequenced in a study of graft-versus-host responses after intestinal transplantation. Antigen specificity for these receptors is unknown. The assay was immunoSEQ multiplex PCR, and TCRdb's table has in-frame clones only and misses some. Counted here are around 100,000 clones, roughly 87% occurring once; the ten biggest clones make up roughly 0.95%. Sample: unstimulated CD4+ T cells sorted from spleen or lymph node cells, taken before transplant. These receptors originate from a human donor who was the organ donor for an intestinal transplant.

This chain links TRBV28 with TRBJ1-2; weak D call: TRBD1 (6 bases). V was shortened by 6 bases and J by 1 base, with 9 bases between the two germline ends. The CDR3 covers 13 residues. Per germline, CDR1 MDHEN and CDR2 SYDVKM. CDR3 nucleotide sequence: TGTGCCAGCAGGAACAGGGATAACTATGGCTACACCTTC. Amino acid sequence: CASRNRDNYGYTF.

V and J are TRBV19 and TRBJ2-2; D could derive from TRBD1 or TRBD2 (6 bases each). Trimming stripped 5 bases from V and 4 bases from J, with 8 bases between. Germline-derived CDR1 and CDR2 are LNHDA and SQIVND (reference sequence). The CDR3 contains 13 residues. This chain's CDR3 is CASSGGRTGELFF. For the CDR3, the DNA is TGTGCCAGTAGTGGGGGGCGCACCGGGGAGCTGTTTTTT.

This clone was seen only once. The V and J genes are TRBV6-1 and TRBJ2-2; 11 bases line up with TRBD1. CDR1 and CDR2 (germline): MNHNS, SASEGT. Trimming took 3 bases from V and 7 from J; bases not matched to a gene: 10. The CDR3 is 17 residues long. The CDR3 DNA is TGTGCCAGCAGTGACAGACATCGGACAGGGGGCATCGGGGAGCTGTTTTTT. This translates into CASSDRHRTGGIGELFF.

This clone showed up just once. The chain carries TRBV30 and TRBJ1-6; D might be TRBD1 (6 bases). The CDR3 consists of 15 residues. Between the trimmed V and J ends, which lost 1 base and 8 bases, there was a span of 15 bases. The germline gives CDR1 GTSNPN, CDR2 SVGIG (reference sequence). DNA for the CDR3: TGTGCCTGGAGTGCCCTTACAGGGTTGGATTCACCCCTCCACTTT. Translated: CAWSALTGLDSPLHF.

The CDR3 region is CASSQVRVEPQHF. The CDR3 nucleotides are TGTGCCAGCAGTCAGGTGCGGGTGGAGCCCCAGCATTTT. The genes are TRBV6-6 and TRBJ1-5, with unresolved D. CDR3 length equals 13 residues. The germline gives CDR1 MNHNY, CDR2 SVGAGI (reference sequence). The V end lost 5 bases, the J end lost 8 bases, and 13 bases lay between the germline ends.

The V and J genes are TRBV19 and TRBJ1-5, with D possibly being TRBD1 (6 bases). Germline values: CDR1 LNHDA, CDR2 SQIVND (reference sequence). This CDR3 has 16 residues. The V and J ends lost 0 bases and 4 bases respectively, with 13 bases between them. This CDR3 reads CASSIDGRGGNQPQHF. Written as DNA, the CDR3 is TGTGCCAGTAGTATAGATGGCAGAGGGGGTAATCAGCCCCAGCATTTT.